This T cell receptor beta chain came from a study of regulatory T cells in long-lasting Graves disease. This clonotype was counted many times. Time point in this sample: newly diagnosed GD, antithyroid drugs for less than 3 months. Scientists built the TCR library using RNA that was extracted from PBMCs. Building of the TCR beta libraries involved iRepertoire HTBI primers and Arm-PCR of CDR3 regions. Via MiXCR, TCRdb re-called the multiplex PCR reads, giving one row per CDR3 protein. The sample carries around 250,000 distinct CDR3 sequences, about 17% recorded once. This sample was shared with a second study, whose subject was T cells in Graves' hyperthyroidism and ophthalmopathy.

This clonotype was sampled from a woman aged 25 to 39 with Graves disease. The sequencing used peripheral blood mononuclear cells (PBMCs), collected at new diagnosis, from a patient treated with antithyroid drugs.

CDR3 region: CASSRGSDEQFF. The CDR3 DNA sequence: TGTGCCAGCAGTCGAGGGTCGGATGAGCAGTTCTTC. The chain has TRBV7-6 and TRBJ2-1; D perhaps matches TRBD2 (5 bases). Germline V gene sequence: CDR1 SGHVS, CDR2 FNYEAQ. The CDR3 consists of 12 residues. V was clipped by 6 bases and J by 8 bases, with 11 bases between them. Full variable domain (missing parts from reference TRBV7-6 and TRBJ2-1): GAGVSQSPRYKVTKRGQDVALRCDPISGHVSLYWYRQALGQGPEFLTYFNYEAQQDKSGLPNDRFSAERPEGSISTLTIQRTEQRDSAMYRCASSRGSDEQFFGPGTRLTVL.